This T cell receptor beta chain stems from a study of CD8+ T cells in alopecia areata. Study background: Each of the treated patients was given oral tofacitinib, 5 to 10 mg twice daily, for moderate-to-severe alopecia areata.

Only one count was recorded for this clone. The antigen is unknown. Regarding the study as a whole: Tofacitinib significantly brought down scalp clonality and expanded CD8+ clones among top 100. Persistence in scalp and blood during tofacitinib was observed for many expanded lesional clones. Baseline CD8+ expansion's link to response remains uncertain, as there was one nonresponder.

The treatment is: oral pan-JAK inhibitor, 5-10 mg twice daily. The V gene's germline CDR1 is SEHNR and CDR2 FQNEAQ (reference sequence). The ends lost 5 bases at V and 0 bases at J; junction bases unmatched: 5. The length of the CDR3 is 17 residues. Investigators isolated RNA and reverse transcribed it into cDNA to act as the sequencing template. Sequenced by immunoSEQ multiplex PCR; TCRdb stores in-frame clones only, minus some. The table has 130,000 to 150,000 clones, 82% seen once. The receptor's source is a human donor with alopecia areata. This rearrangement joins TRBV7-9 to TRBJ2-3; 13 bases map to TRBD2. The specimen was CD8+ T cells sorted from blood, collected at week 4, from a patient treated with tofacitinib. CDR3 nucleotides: TGTGCCAGCAGCGGACTAGCGGGGGCCCTTAGCACAGATACGCAGTATTTT. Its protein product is CASSGLAGALSTDTQYF.